This T cell receptor (beta chain) was recovered during a study of tumor and adjacent non-tumor tissue in lung cancer. Across the study: Patients comprised about a dozen adenocarcinoma, 2 squamous cell carcinoma and 1 small cell lung cancer.

Germline CDR1 is MNHNS and CDR2 is SASEGT. The CDR3 contains 15 residues. No cell sorting was done before RNA was extracted from the tissue. Distant lung tissue was collected more than 3 cm away from the tumor edge. With regard to this clonotype: The germline gene is not matched at one end of the junction; a read error may be the cause.

Three rounds of nested PCR, following a modified ARM-PCR protocol, produced the TCRbeta library. MiXCR was run by TCRdb on the multiplex PCR reads, yielding one entry per CDR3 protein. Of roughly 90,000 distinct CDR3 sequences in the sample, more than 65% were seen once. Sequenced: distant non-tumor lung tissue. The chain uses TRBV6-1 and TRBJ2-1; 10 bases map to TRBD2. The sequence came from a woman aged 50 to 60 with non-small cell lung cancer. CDR3 residues: CTSRSGLADHNEQFF. CDR3 nucleotides: TGTACCAGCAGATCCGGACTAGCGGACCACAATGAGCAGTTCTTC.